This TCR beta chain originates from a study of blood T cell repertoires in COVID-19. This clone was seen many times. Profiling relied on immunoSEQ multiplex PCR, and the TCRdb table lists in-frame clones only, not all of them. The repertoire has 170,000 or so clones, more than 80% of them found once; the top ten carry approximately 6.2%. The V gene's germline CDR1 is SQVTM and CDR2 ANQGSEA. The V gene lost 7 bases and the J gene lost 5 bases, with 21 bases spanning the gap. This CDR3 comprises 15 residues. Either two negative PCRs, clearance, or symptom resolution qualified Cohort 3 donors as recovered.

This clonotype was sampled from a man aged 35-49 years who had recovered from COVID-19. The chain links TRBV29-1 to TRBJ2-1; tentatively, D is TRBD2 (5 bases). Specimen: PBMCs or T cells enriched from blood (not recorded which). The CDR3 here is CSANTPGINHNEQFF. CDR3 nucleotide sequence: TGCAGCGCAAATACTCCCGGGATCAACCACAATGAGCAGTTCTTC.